Below, 18 T cell receptor beta chains from the same sample are listed, as sequenced in a study of blood T cell repertoires in COVID-19. Sequencing was performed with immunoSEQ multiplex PCR; in TCRdb, only in-frame clones are kept and a portion is missing. Of some 170,000 clones in the sample, 85% to 95% were seen once. Sequenced material: peripheral blood. These receptors all come from a woman aged 60-70 years with COVID-19, enrolled during active disease.

V usage is TRBV19 and J usage is TRBJ1-6; tentatively, D is TRBD1 (5 bases). The CDR3 length is 15 residues. Trimming shortened V by 7 bases and J by 7 bases, and 17 bases separated the two germline ends. Germline CDR1 LNHDA, CDR2 SQIVND (reference sequence). CDR3 nucleotides: TGTGCCAGTACCCGGCAGGGATCTTTCAATTCACCCCTCCACTTT. The encoded protein is CASTRQGSFNSPLHF.

Here the CDR3 reads CASSVHSGGAGETQYF. CDR3 in DNA: TGTGCCAGCAGTGTTCATAGCGGGGGGGCCGGAGAGACCCAGTACTTC. The J gene is TRBJ2-5, the V gene TRBV6-1; 11 bases fit TRBD2. This CDR3 contains 16 residues. Germline V lookup: CDR1 MNHNS, CDR2 SASEGT. J lost 4 bases, V lost 4 bases, and 8 bases had no gene match.

In nucleotides, the CDR3 is TGTGCCAGCTCACCAAGAAAGGACAGGCAAGAGACCCAGTACTTC. Its protein product is CASSPRKDRQETQYF. This chain uses TRBV18 with TRBJ2-5; 7 bases agree with TRBD1. This CDR3 comprises 15 residues. Trimming took 2 bases from V and 2 from J; bases not matched to a gene: 5. Germline lookup yields CDR1 KGHSH and CDR2 LQKENI.

V is TRBV10-3 and J is TRBJ2-1; no firm D call. From germline, CDR1 is ENHRY and CDR2 SYGVKD. The CDR3 has 13 residues. Between the trimmed V and J ends, which lost 1 base and 6 bases, there was a span of 7 bases. The CDR3 DNA is TGTGCCATCAGTGAGTACCGGGTCAATGAGCAGTTCTTC. Amino acid sequence: CAISEYRVNEQFF.

V is TRBV19 and J is TRBJ2-5; TRBD2 agrees at 12 bases. Germline loops: CDR1 LNHDA, CDR2 SQIVND (reference sequence). V trimming: 9 bases; J trimming: 1 base; junction bases outside the gene matches: 3. There are 14 residues in the CDR3. The CDR3 loop reads CASGLAGSQETQYF. The CDR3 nucleotides read TGTGCCAGCGGACTAGCGGGGAGCCAAGAGACCCAGTACTTC.

The chain employs TRBV5-1 and TRBJ2-7; no definite D call. CDR1 is SGHRS and CDR2 is YFSETQ in the germline V gene. The CDR3 is 15 amino acids. The ends were cut back, 2 bases at V and 0 bases at J, with 12 bases in the middle. The CDR3 region has the DNA TGCGCCAGCAGCTTTAATGCACAGAGCTCCTACGAGCAGTACTTC. This codes for CASSFNAQSSYEQYF.

The rearrangement joins TRBV6-6 to TRBJ2-7, with 7 bases aligning to TRBD1. CDR3 length: 14 amino acids. V shed 6 bases and J 3 bases; nucleotides not matched to a gene: 8. The germline V gene encodes CDR1 MNHNY and CDR2 SVGAGI (reference sequence). CDR3 loop: CASRRGQVNYEQYF. In DNA, the CDR3 is TGTGCCAGCAGGCGCGGACAGGTGAACTACGAGCAGTACTTC.

This clone was seen just once. CDR3 loop: CASRRTGEGYTF. CDR3 DNA: TGTGCCAGCAGAAGGACAGGGGAAGGCTACACCTTC. The chain combines TRBV7-2 with TRBJ1-2; TRBD1 matches at 9 bases. The CDR3 loop spans 12 amino acids. Germline CDR1 reads SGHTA; CDR2 reads FQGNSA. With 6 bases clipped from V and 8 bases from J, the junction kept 4 bases outside the gene matches.

The chain uses TRBV4-3 and TRBJ1-2; 7 nucleotides match TRBD1. CDR1 LGHNA and CDR2 YSLEER come from the germline V gene. Trimming cost V 2 bases and J 10 bases; bases outside gene matches: 10. This CDR3 has 14 amino acids. Here the CDR3 DNA reads TGCGCCAGCAGCCAAAGAACAGGGGAATGGATCTACACCTTC. Translating gives CASSQRTGEWIYTF.

This clone was counted between two and nine times. This chain links TRBV29-1 with TRBJ2-4, with TRBD1 as a possible D gene (5 bases). Trimming cost V 6 bases and J 1 base, with 16 bases left between them. The CDR3 is made up of 15 amino acids. Germline CDR1 reads SQVTM; CDR2 reads ANQGSEA. As DNA, the CDR3 is TGCAGCGTGGCCGACCAGGGTTTGGCCAAAAACATTCAGTACTTC. Translated: CSVADQGLAKNIQYF.

This chain uses TRBV3-1 (or the pseudogene TRBV3-2) with TRBJ1-6, with 7 bases fitting TRBD1. Germline CDR1 and CDR2: LGHDT and YNNKEL (reference sequence). The CDR3 is 14 amino acids. With V trimmed by 4 bases and J by 9 bases, 6 bases remained unmatched. The CDR3 DNA follows: TGTGCCAGCAGCCCCGACAGGGATAGTTCACCCCTCCACTTT. Encoded protein: CASSPDRDSSPLHF.

The V gene is TRBV19, the J gene TRBJ1-1; perhaps TRBD1 as D (5 bases). The V gene's germline CDR1 is LNHDA and CDR2 SQIVND (reference sequence). Trimming pared 5 bases from V and 4 bases from J, leaving 8 bases between. The CDR3 sequence is 12 residues long. The CDR3 DNA reads TGTGCCAGTAGTGACAGCCCCACTGAAGCTTTCTTT. It yields the protein CASSDSPTEAFF. Full variable domain (missing parts from reference TRBV19 and TRBJ1-1): DGGITQSPKYLFRKEGQNVTLSCEQNLNHDAMYWYRQDPGQGLRLIYYSQIVNDFQKGDIAEGYSVSREKKESFPLTVTSAQKNPTAFYLCASSDSPTEAFFGQGTRLTVV.

This clone is a singleton in its sample. This chain links TRBV6-2 or TRBV6-3 with TRBJ1-2; D might be TRBD1 (5 bases). CDR3 length: 13 residues. CDR1 is MNHEY, CDR2 SVGEGT, per germline. V lost 4 bases and J 8 bases, leaving 14 bases between the germline ends. CDR3 amino acids: CASSSTRVGGYTF. The CDR3 DNA follows: TGTGCCAGCAGTTCAACCAGGGTCGGGGGCTACACCTTC.

This chain connects TRBV6-5 to TRBJ2-2; D is possibly TRBD2 (6 bases). There are 13 residues in the CDR3. The germline gives CDR1 MNHEY, CDR2 SVGAGI. V lost 6 bases and J lost 6, with 11 bases in between. The CDR3 sequence is CASSVRRAGELFF. CDR3 DNA: TGTGCCAGCAGCGTGAGGAGGGCCGGGGAGCTGTTTTTT.

The gene calls are TRBV4-3 and TRBJ1-4, with D perhaps TRBD1 (6 bases). Germline assignment: CDR1 LGHNA and CDR2 YSLEER. The CDR3 loop spans 16 amino acids. Deletions cut 7 bases from V and 7 bases from J, with 22 bases between. Here the CDR3 reads CASTPGAGQLSEKLFF. CDR3 nucleotides: TGCGCCAGCACGCCAGGGGCAGGGCAGTTGTCTGAAAAACTGTTTTTT.

This clone was seen a single time. V is TRBV27 and J is TRBJ1-6; tentative D call: TRBD1 (6 bases). CDR1 MNHEY and CDR2 SMNVEV come from the germline V gene (reference sequence). Trimming removed 6 bases from V and 7 bases from J, with 7 bases in between. The CDR3 length is 12 residues. DNA for the CDR3: TGTGCCAGCAGCAGGGGAAATTCACCCCTCCACTTT. Residues: CASSRGNSPLHF.

This clone was seen once. The V gene is TRBV19, the J gene TRBJ2-3; no definite D call. V lost 8 bases and J 4 bases, leaving 13 bases between the germline ends. CDR3 length equals 13 residues. Germline V lookup: CDR1 LNHDA, CDR2 SQIVND (reference sequence). The CDR3 is CASQPRNSDTQYF. Here the CDR3 DNA reads TGTGCCAGTCAGCCGAGGAATTCAGATACGCAGTATTTT.

V is TRBV4-1 and J is TRBJ2-4; 7 bases are shared with TRBD1. The V segment lost 3 bases and the J segment 0 bases; nucleotides outside the gene matches: 20. The V gene's germline CDR1 is MGHRA and CDR2 YSYEKL. This CDR3 is built from 21 residues. The CDR3 region is CASSQEPGQRGNFLAKNIQYF. For the CDR3, the DNA is TGCGCCAGCAGCCAGGAACCGGGACAGCGCGGAAACTTTCTAGCCAAAAACATTCAGTACTTC.